The 18 T cell receptor beta chains in this list originate from one sample, sequenced in a study of OX40 agonist ivuxolimab in advanced cancers. Measured with immunoSEQ multiplex PCR; TCRdb has only the in-frame clones, and not every one. The repertoire has under 95,000 clones, roughly 87% of them found once; the top ten carry approximately 1.4%. The sequencing used CD4+ or CD8+ T cells sorted from blood, collected in a trial of the OX40 agonist ivuxolimab. All receptors derive from an adult with an advanced solid tumor such as melanoma, head and neck, liver or kidney cancer.

This clone was found a few times. The V call is TRBV7-9, the J call TRBJ1-5; TRBD1 might be the D (6 bases). Per the germline V gene, CDR1 is SEHNR and CDR2 is FQNEAQ (reference sequence). This CDR3 has 13 residues. The germline V and J ends were trimmed by 5 bases and 7 bases, with 12 bases remaining between them. CDR3 loop: CASSVKGDQPQHF. In nucleotides, the CDR3 is TGTGCCAGCAGCGTCAAGGGGGACCAGCCCCAGCATTTT.

The chain employs TRBV27 and TRBJ2-5, with D maybe TRBD1 (5 bases). There are 15 residues in the CDR3. Germline CDR1 and CDR2: MNHEY and SMNVEV (reference sequence). Trimming pared 3 bases from V and 2 bases from J, leaving 13 bases between. The CDR3 sequence: CASSFRPDSQETQYF. The CDR3, as DNA: TGTGCCAGCAGTTTCCGGCCCGACAGTCAAGAGACCCAGTACTTC.

This clone has just one count. The chain employs TRBV5-1 and TRBJ1-2; 7 positions agree with TRBD1. With V trimmed by 10 bases and J by 5 bases, 29 bases remained unmatched. Germline CDR1 SGHRS, CDR2 YFSETQ. CDR3 length: 19 amino acids. CDR3 sequence (DNA): TGCGCCCTCGGGGGGCCGGCCCCGGGACAGCAGGTGACAAAGTATGGCTACACCTTC. It specifies CALGGPAPGQQVTKYGYTF. Full variable domain (rest looked up from reference TRBV5-1 and TRBJ1-2): KAGVTQTPRYLIKTRGQQVTLSCSPISGHRSVSWYQQTPGQGLQFLFEYFSETQRNKGNFPGRFSGRQFSNSRSEMNVSTLELGDSALYLCALGGPAPGQQVTKYGYTFGSGTRLTVV.

This clone was observed a handful of times. The rearrangement joins TRBV5-1 to TRBJ1-1; perhaps TRBD1 as D (5 bases). The CDR3 covers 16 residues. The V and J ends lost 2 bases and 4 bases respectively, with 18 bases between them. Germline values: CDR1 SGHRS, CDR2 YFSETQ. Here the CDR3 reads CASSFPAGRPVTEAFF. CDR3 nucleotide sequence: TGCGCCAGCAGCTTCCCTGCAGGGAGGCCGGTCACTGAAGCTTTCTTT.

The chain employs TRBV7-6 and TRBJ2-7; weak D call: TRBD1 (7 bases). The CDR3 is made up of 15 amino acids. Deletions cut 5 bases from V and 0 bases from J, with 14 bases between. Germline lookup yields CDR1 SGHVS and CDR2 FNYEAQ. CDR3 protein: CASSRGQTSSYEQYF. DNA of the CDR3: TGTGCCAGCAGCCGGGGACAGACTAGCTCCTACGAGCAGTACTTC.

In its sample, this clone was seen a few times. V and J are TRBV7-2 and TRBJ1-5; D call uncertain. There are 17 residues in the CDR3. The germline V and J ends were trimmed by 4 bases and 0 bases, with 16 bases remaining between them. CDR1 is SGHTA, CDR2 FQGNSA, per germline. The CDR3 reads CASSSFESSYSNQPQHF. The CDR3 DNA is TGTGCCAGCAGCTCCTTCGAGTCTAGCTATAGCAATCAGCCCCAGCATTTT.

The chain combines TRBV15 with TRBJ2-5, with 7 bases that match TRBD1. Per the germline V gene, CDR1 is LNHNV and CDR2 is YYDKDF (reference sequence). Germline trimming cut 1 base from V and 2 bases from J; bases unmatched to any gene: 1. The CDR3 contains 14 residues. CDR3 protein: CATSRGDSQETQYF. The CDR3 nucleotides read TGTGCCACCAGCAGAGGGGACAGTCAAGAGACCCAGTACTTC.

The rearrangement uses TRBV5-6 and TRBJ2-6, with D uncertain. Per germline, CDR1 SGHDT and CDR2 YYEEEE. This CDR3 is built from 15 residues. V was shortened by 0 bases and J by 4 bases, with 8 bases between the two germline ends. The CDR3 DNA sequence: TGTGCCAGCAGCTTGGAGGGCGCGGGGGCCAACGTCCTGACTTTC. It encodes CASSLEGAGANVLTF.

The genes are TRBV6-1 and TRBJ1-6; unclear D gene. The CDR3 runs to 15 residues. The germline gives CDR1 MNHNS, CDR2 SASEGT. CDR3 protein: CGCSLGIRYNSPLHF. As DNA, the CDR3 is TGTGGATGTTCGCTGGGAATTCGATATAATTCACCCCTCCACTTT.

The chain joins TRBV7-3 to TRBJ2-3, with no clear D. The CDR3 covers 13 residues. CDR1 is SGHTA, CDR2 FQGTGA, per germline. Trimming pared 2 bases from V and 8 bases from J, leaving 11 bases between. The CDR3 sequence: CASSLVRSGTQYF. As DNA, the CDR3 is TGTGCCAGCAGCTTAGTCCGAAGTGGTACGCAGTATTTT.

About this clone: The sample carries other DNA sequences with the same CDR3. V and J are TRBV18 and TRBJ2-3; D call uncertain. Trimming cost V 3 bases and J 0 bases, with 1 base left between them. The germline V gene has CDR1 KGHSH and CDR2 LQKENI. The CDR3 length is 12 residues. The CDR3: CASSPSTDTQYF. The DNA for the CDR3 is TGTGCCAGCTCACCGAGCACAGATACGCAGTATTTT.

The rearrangement joins TRBV6-5 to TRBJ2-7, with D possibly TRBD2 on 6 matching bases. With 8 bases removed from V and 6 bases from J, the gap between germline ends came to 11 bases. The CDR3 runs 11 residues. CDR1 MNHEY and CDR2 SVGAGI come from the germline V gene. The CDR3 bases are TGTGCCAGCGGGGGGAATGGCGAGCAGTACTTC. It specifies CASGGNGEQYF.

This clone occurred a few times. V is TRBV19 and J is TRBJ1-5, with a weak D call TRBD1 (6 bases). CDR1 is LNHDA, CDR2 SQIVND, per germline (reference sequence). This CDR3 spans 15 amino acids. Trimming left V 5 bases short and J 3 bases short, with 14 bases between. CDR3 in DNA: TGTGCCAGTAGTGGCACAGGGACGATCAATCAGCCCCAGCATTTT. Translating it yields CASSGTGTINQPQHF. Looking up the rest from reference TRBV19 and TRBJ1-5 gives the full variable domain: DGGITQSPKYLFRKEGQNVTLSCEQNLNHDAMYWYRQDPGQGLRLIYYSQIVNDFQKGDIAEGYSVSREKKESFPLTVTSAQKNPTAFYLCASSGTGTINQPQHFGDGTRLSIL.

The V gene is TRBV9, the J gene TRBJ2-2, with a possible D match to TRBD2 (6 bases). The germline V gene has CDR1 SGDLS and CDR2 YYNGEE. This CDR3 region has 14 residues. The germline V and J ends were trimmed by 0 bases and 6 bases, with 9 bases remaining between them. The chain's CDR3 is CASSVAGSSGELFF. The CDR3 DNA sequence: TGTGCCAGCAGCGTAGCCGGGAGCTCCGGGGAGCTGTTTTTT. The full variable domain, completed using reference TRBV9 and TRBJ2-2, is DSGVTQTPKHLITATGQRVTLRCSPRSGDLSVYWYQQSLDQGLQFLIQYYNGEERAKGNILERFSAQQFPDLHSELNLSSLELGDSALYFCASSVAGSSGELFFGEGSRLTVL.

The rearrangement uses TRBV6-5 and TRBJ1-5; 7 nucleotides agree with TRBD1. V was pared by 4 bases and J by 6 bases, with 12 bases of the junction left unmatched. The CDR3 covers 16 residues. The germline V gene encodes CDR1 MNHEY and CDR2 SVGAGI. CDR3 DNA: TGTGCCAGCAGTTCCTCTTACAGGGGCGGTAGTCAGCCCCAGCATTTT. The encoded protein is CASSSSYRGGSQPQHF.

CDR3 coding DNA: TGTGCCAGCACTAAGGGGGGAGCCGTGAACACTGAAGCTTTCTTT. It specifies CASTKGGAVNTEAFF. The V gene is TRBV14, the J gene TRBJ1-1, with a weak D call TRBD1 (6 bases). The germline gives CDR1 SGHDN, CDR2 FVKESK. This CDR3 contains 15 residues. V dropped 7 bases and J dropped 0 bases, with 15 bases sitting between them.

This chain connects TRBV6-5 to TRBJ1-2, with D possibly being TRBD1 (6 bases). Trimming cost V 6 bases and J 4 bases, with 12 bases left between them. The CDR3 sequence is 13 residues long. Germline V CDR1 and CDR2: MNHEY, SVGAGI. CDR3 sequence reads: CASSKGGGYGYTF. The CDR3 DNA follows: TGTGCCAGCAGCAAGGGGGGGGGCTATGGCTACACCTTC.

This chain joins TRBV30 and TRBJ2-7, with 9 positions matching TRBD1. J gave up 3 bases and V 5 bases, and 14 bases lay outside the gene matches. CDR3 length equals 16 residues. Germline V lookup: CDR1 GTSNPN, CDR2 SVGIG (reference sequence). The CDR3 bases are TGTGCCTGGGGGACAGGGCCCTCCCGGCTCCTCTACGAGCAGTACTTC. It specifies CAWGTGPSRLLYEQYF.